The T cell receptor beta chain under discussion was sequenced for a study of blood T cell repertoires in COVID-19. Study information: Donors in the United States, Italy and Spain gave samples during acute or convalescent COVID-19. The cDNA or gDNA used as material had been derived from T cells, B-cell-depleted T cells, or PBMCs.

Using immunoSEQ multiplex PCR, the repertoire was profiled, and TCRdb retains in-frame clones only, with some absent. The table shows approximately 90,000 clones, with over 60% occurring only once. The source is a human donor in a cohort sampled during active COVID-19. The source material was peripheral blood.

Here the CDR3 DNA reads TGCGCCAGCAGCTTGCCCGGGACTAGCGGGGGCACAGATACGCAGTATTTT. Its translation: CASSLPGTSGGTDTQYF. The chain uses TRBV5-1 and TRBJ2-3; 13 bases align to TRBD2. The length of the CDR3 is 17 residues. Trimming cost V 1 base and J 1 base; bases outside gene matches: 3. Germline V gene sequence: CDR1 SGHRS, CDR2 YFSETQ.